These T cell receptor beta chains were read from a single sample in a study of CD8+CD57+ T cells in acquired aplastic anemia. TCRdb called the reads again in MiXCR, with one record for every CDR3 protein. The sample comprises 150,000 to 200,000 distinct CDR3 sequences, 48% of which are singletons, and about 1.8% rests with the top ten. Sequencing used sorted CD4+, CD8+, or CD8+CD57+ T cells (not recorded which) from PBMCs. The receptors here all came from a human donor with aplastic anemia. The CDR3 runs from the conserved cysteine through the conserved F or W. The order of the fields is clone size, V gene, D gene, J gene, CDR3 DNA, CDR3 protein. The D gene is left open where the match is weak. Rows give clone size only sometimes, using once, few, many, or a class for an expanded clone.

size: few; V: TRBV4-1; D: NA; J: TRBJ1-2; DNA: TGCGCCAGCCGGGGCTGGGGCTACACCTTC; CDR3: CASRGWGYTF
size: NA; V: TRBV7-9; D: TRBD2; J: TRBJ2-5; DNA: TGTGCCAGCAGCTTAGGTATGCGGGAGGGCCGAGAGACCCAGTACTTC; CDR3: CASSLGMREGRETQYF
size: NA; V: TRBV7-9; D: NA; J: TRBJ2-7; DNA: TGTGCCAGCAGCTTTGTGGGTCGCGAGCAGTACTTC; CDR3: CASSFVGREQYF
size: NA; V: TRBV24-1; D: NA; J: TRBJ1-5; DNA: TGTGCCACCAGTGCGACAGATAACTTTCTTTCCCAGCATTTT; CDR3: CATSATDNFLSQHF
size: many; V: TRBV7-2; D: TRBD1; J: TRBJ2-2; DNA: TGTGCCAGCAGTATCCAGGGGACAGGGGGGACCGGGGAGCTGTTTTTT; CDR3: CASSIQGTGGTGELFF
size: few; V: TRBV29-1; D: NA; J: TRBJ1-6; DNA: TGCAGCGTTGGCGGGGTTGGTTCACCCCTCCACTTT; CDR3: CSVGGVGSPLHF
size: many; V: TRBV7-9; D: TRBD1; J: TRBJ2-5; DNA: TGTGCCAGCAGCCCTGGACAGGGTTCGGGAGAGACCCAGTACTTC; CDR3: CASSPGQGSGETQYF
size: NA; V: TRBV29-1; D: NA; J: TRBJ1-3; DNA: TGCAGCGTCACAGAGACCTCTGGAAACACCATATATTTT; CDR3: CSVTETSGNTIYF
size: NA; V: TRBV3-1; D: NA; J: TRBJ2-3; DNA: TGTGCCAGCAGCCCATGGACAGCCTCTAGCACAGATACGCCGTATTTT; CDR3: CASSPWTASSTDTPYF
size: NA; V: TRBV15; D: TRBD2; J: TRBJ2-1; DNA: TGTGCCACCAGCAGAGAAGGACTAGCGGATTACAATGAGCAGTTCTTC; CDR3: CATSREGLADYNEQFF
size: NA; V: TRBV7-6; D: TRBD2; J: TRBJ2-2; DNA: TGTGCCAGCAGCTTGGGAGCGGGGGGGCCGGGCACCGGGGAGCTGTTTTTT; CDR3: CASSLGAGGPGTGELFF
size: many; V: TRBV27; D: NA; J: TRBJ2-1; DNA: TGTGCCAGCAGTTCCCTCCCCCAGGGAGGTGAGCAGTTCTTC; CDR3: CASSSLPQGGEQFF
size: many; V: TRBV2; D: NA; J: TRBJ2-1; DNA: TGTGCCAGCACTCTGTCGGGCAATGAGCAGTTCTTC; CDR3: CASTLSGNEQFF
size: NA; V: TRBV10-1; D: NA; J: TRBJ2-7; DNA: TGCGCCAGCAAACTTGACAGATACGAGCAGTACTTC; CDR3: CASKLDRYEQYF
size: NA; V: TRBV2; D: NA; J: TRBJ2-7; DNA: TGCGCCAGCAGCCAAGATACCGACTCCTACGAGCAGTACTTC; CDR3: CASSQDTDSYEQYF
size: few; V: TRBV6-1; D: NA; J: TRBJ1-1; DNA: TGTGCCAGCAGTGAACTTGAGACAAGGGTTCCCACTGAAGCTTTCTTT; CDR3: CASSELETRVPTEAFF